The T cell receptor beta chain under discussion was sequenced for a study of shared clonotypes between healthy human individuals. Study as a whole: The donors, a couple of women and three men, were aged 18 to 49.

All the donors were Caucasian adults who lived in Nashville, Tennessee. Replicate PCRs for sorted subsets used 200 ng DNA; this equaled 30,000 to 35,000 T cell genomes. Assay used: immunoSEQ multiplex PCR; TCRdb lists only in-frame clones, some missing. The data show 2 million to 2.5 million clones, 90% to 95% seen once. V was shortened by 0 bases and J by 0 bases, with 10 bases between the two germline ends. There are 16 residues in the CDR3. Per the germline V gene, CDR1 is SGHNT and CDR2 is YYREEE (reference sequence). This TCR derives from a man aged 18 to 29 in good health. Some clones in this sample may be carry-over from other donors' samples. Specimen: naive CD4+ T cells from PBMCs. Described subset: CD45RA+ positively selected. The J gene is TRBJ1-3, the V gene TRBV5-4; unclear D gene. For the CDR3, the DNA is TGTGCCAGCAGCTTGGGGCTCCTTAGCTCTGGAAACACCATATATTTT. This codes for CASSLGLLSSGNTIYF.